One sample yielded the 2 T cell receptor beta chains listed below, sequenced in a study of PD-1 blockade in mismatch repair-deficient tumors. Measured with immunoSEQ multiplex PCR; TCRdb has only the in-frame clones, and not every one. The sample lists about 34,000 clones; over 80% were seen once. This specimen was PBMCs, taken less than 7 weeks after starting pembrolizumab. The receptors derive from an adult with mismatch repair-deficient cancer.

This clone was picked up one time. The chain combines TRBV7-4 with TRBJ2-3, with D uncertain. The V and J ends lost 3 bases and 6 bases respectively, with 7 bases between them. The CDR3 has 12 amino acids. The germline CDR1 and CDR2 sequences are SGHVT and SQSDAQ. CDR3 bases: TGTGCCAGCAGCTTGGCCAGGGATACGCAGTATTTT. Residues: CASSLARDTQYF.

The chain is built from TRBV27 and TRBJ1-2; 7 bases line up with TRBD1. The junction had 7 bases not matched to a gene; V was cut back by 4 bases and J by 5 bases. Germline V gene data show CDR1 as MNHEY and CDR2 as SMNVEV (reference sequence). CDR3 length: 14 residues. The CDR3 coding sequence is TGTGCCAGCAGTTCTGCAGGGGGGAATTATGGCTACACCTTC. It codes for CASSSAGGNYGYTF.